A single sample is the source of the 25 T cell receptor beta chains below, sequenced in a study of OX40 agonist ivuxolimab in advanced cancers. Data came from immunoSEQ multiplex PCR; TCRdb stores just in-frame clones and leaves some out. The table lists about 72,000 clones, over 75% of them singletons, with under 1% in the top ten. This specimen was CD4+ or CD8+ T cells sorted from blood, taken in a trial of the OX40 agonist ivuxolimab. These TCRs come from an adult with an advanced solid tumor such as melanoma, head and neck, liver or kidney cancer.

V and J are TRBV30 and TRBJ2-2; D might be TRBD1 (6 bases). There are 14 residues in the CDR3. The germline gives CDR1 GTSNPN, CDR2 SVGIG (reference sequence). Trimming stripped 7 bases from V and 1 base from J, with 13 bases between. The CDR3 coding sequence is TGTGCCTCCTACCTGACAGGGAACACCGGGGAGCTGTTTTTT. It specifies CASYLTGNTGELFF.

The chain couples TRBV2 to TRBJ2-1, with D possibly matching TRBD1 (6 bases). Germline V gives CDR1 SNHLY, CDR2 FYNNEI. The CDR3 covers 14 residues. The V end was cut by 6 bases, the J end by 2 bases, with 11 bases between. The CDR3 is CASRGAGAYNEQFF. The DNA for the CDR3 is TGTGCCAGCAGGGGGGCAGGGGCCTACAATGAGCAGTTCTTC. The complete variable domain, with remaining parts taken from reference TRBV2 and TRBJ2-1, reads EPEVTQTPSHQVTQMGQEVILRCVPISNHLYFYWYRQILGQKVEFLVSFYNNEISEKSEIFDDQFSVERPDGSNFTLKIRSTKLEDSAMYFCASRGAGAYNEQFFGPGTRLTVL.

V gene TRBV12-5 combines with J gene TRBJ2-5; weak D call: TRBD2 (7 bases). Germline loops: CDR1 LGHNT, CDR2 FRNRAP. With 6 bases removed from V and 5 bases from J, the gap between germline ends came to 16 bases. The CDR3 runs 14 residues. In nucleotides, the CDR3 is TGTGCTAGTGGCCCCAGCGGGGACATGGAGACCCAGTACTTC. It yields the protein CASGPSGDMETQYF.

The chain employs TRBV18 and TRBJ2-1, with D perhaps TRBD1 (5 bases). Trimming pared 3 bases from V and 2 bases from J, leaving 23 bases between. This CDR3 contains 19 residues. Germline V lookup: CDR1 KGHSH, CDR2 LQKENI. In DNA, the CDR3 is TGTGCCAGCTCACCCGTGGTTCCACGTCAGGGCGATCCCTACAATGAGCAGTTCTTC. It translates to CASSPVVPRQGDPYNEQFF.

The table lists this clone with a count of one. This chain's CDR3 is CAWCPYLNTGELFF. The DNA of the CDR3 is TGTGCCTGGTGTCCCTACTTGAACACCGGGGAGCTGTTTTTT. This chain links TRBV30 with TRBJ2-2; D unresolved. The CDR3 loop spans 14 amino acids. Germline V gene data show CDR1 as GTSNPN and CDR2 as SVGIG (reference sequence). Trimming took off 5 bases at V and 1 base at J, with 11 bases between the two ends. Drawing the rest from reference TRBV30 and TRBJ2-2, the complete variable domain is SQTIHQWPATLVQPVGSPLSLECTVEGTSNPNLYWYRQAAGRGLQLLFYSVGIGQISSEVPQNLSASRPQDRQFILSSKKLLLSDSGFYLCAWCPYLNTGELFFGEGSRLTVL.

The chain's CDR3 is CASSESGSSYNSPLHF. CDR3 sequence (DNA): TGTGCCAGCAGTGAATCCGGAAGCTCCTATAATTCACCCCTCCACTTT. The chain uses TRBV2 and TRBJ1-6; D remains unclear. Germline V gene sequence: CDR1 SNHLY, CDR2 FYNNEI. The CDR3 covers 16 residues. Trimming stripped 2 bases from V and 0 bases from J, with 8 bases between.

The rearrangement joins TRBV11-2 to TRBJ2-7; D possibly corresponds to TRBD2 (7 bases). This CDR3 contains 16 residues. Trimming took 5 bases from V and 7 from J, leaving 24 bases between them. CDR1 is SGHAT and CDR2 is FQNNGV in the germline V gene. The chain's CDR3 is CASSPVGGQGHREQYF. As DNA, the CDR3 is TGTGCCAGCAGCCCAGTCGGGGGGCAGGGCCATAGGGAGCAGTACTTC.

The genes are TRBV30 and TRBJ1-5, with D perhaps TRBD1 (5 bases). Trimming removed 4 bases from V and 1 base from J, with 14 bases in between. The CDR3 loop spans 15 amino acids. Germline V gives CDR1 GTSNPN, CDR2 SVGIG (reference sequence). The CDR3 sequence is CAWTSQGGSNQPQHF. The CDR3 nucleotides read TGTGCCTGGACGAGCCAGGGAGGGAGCAATCAGCCCCAGCATTTT.

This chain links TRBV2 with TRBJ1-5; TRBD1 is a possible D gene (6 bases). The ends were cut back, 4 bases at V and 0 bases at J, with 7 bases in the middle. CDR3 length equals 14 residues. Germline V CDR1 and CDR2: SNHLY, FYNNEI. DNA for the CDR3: TGTGCCAGCAGTGGACAGGTTAGCAATCAGCCCCAGCATTTT. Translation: CASSGQVSNQPQHF.

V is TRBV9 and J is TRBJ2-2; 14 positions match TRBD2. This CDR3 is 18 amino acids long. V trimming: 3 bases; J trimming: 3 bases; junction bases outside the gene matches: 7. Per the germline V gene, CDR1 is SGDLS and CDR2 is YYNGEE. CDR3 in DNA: TGTGCCAGCAGCGCCAGACTAGCGGGAGGGCGGGACACCGGGGAGCTGTTTTTT. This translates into CASSARLAGGRDTGELFF.

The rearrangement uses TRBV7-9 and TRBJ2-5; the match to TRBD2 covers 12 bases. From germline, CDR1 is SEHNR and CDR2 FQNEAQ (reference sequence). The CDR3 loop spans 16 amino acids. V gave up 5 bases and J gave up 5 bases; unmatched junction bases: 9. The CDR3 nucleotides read TGTGCCAGCAGCCCGAATCTAGCGGGAGGGCGGGAGACCCAGTACTTC. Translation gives CASSPNLAGGRETQYF.

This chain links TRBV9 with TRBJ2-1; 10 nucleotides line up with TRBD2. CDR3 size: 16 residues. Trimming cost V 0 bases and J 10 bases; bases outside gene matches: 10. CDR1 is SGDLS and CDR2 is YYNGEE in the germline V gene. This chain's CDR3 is CASSVGTGALAGEQFF. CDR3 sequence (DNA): TGTGCCAGCAGCGTAGGAACAGGGGCACTAGCGGGAGAGCAGTTCTTC.

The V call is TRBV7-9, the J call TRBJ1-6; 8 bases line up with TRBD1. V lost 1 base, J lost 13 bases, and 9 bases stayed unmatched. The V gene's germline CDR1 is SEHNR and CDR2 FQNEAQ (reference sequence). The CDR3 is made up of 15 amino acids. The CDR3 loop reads CASSLGGQVASPLHF. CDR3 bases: TGTGCCAGCAGCTTAGGGGGACAGGTTGCGTCTCCCCTCCACTTT.

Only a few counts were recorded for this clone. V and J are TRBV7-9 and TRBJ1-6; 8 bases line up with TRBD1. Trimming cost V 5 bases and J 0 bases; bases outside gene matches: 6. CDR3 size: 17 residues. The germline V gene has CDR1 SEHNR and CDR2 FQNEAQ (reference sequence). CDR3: CASSMGQASSYNSPLHF. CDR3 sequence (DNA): TGTGCCAGCAGCATGGGACAGGCGAGCTCCTATAATTCACCCCTCCACTTT.

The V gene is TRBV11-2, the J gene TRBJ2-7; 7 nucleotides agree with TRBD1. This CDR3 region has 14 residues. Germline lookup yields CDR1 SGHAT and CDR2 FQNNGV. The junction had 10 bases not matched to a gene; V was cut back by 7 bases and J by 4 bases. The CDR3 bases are TGTGCCAGCACCCAATCGACAGGGTTATACGAGCAGTACTTC. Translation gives CASTQSTGLYEQYF.

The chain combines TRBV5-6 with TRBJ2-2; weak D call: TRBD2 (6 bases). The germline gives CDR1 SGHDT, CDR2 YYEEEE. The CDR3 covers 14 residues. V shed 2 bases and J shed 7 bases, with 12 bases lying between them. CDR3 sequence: CASSFTSSGGELFF. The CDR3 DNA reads TGTGCCAGCAGCTTTACTAGCTCGGGCGGGGAGCTGTTTTTT.

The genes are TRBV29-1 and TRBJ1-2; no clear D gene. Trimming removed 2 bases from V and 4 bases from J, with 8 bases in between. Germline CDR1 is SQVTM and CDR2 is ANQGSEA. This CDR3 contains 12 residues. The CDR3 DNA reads TGCAGCGTTGAATGGGAATCCTATGGCTACACCTTC. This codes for CSVEWESYGYTF.

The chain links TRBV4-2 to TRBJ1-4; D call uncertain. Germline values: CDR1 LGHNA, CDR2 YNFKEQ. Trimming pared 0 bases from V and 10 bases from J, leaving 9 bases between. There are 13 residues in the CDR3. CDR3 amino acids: CASSQEKGRKLFF. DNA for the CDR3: TGTGCCAGCAGCCAAGAGAAGGGCCGAAAACTGTTTTTT.

DNA of the CDR3: TGTGCCAGCAGGAATAATGGCTACACCTTC. Protein sequence: CASRNNGYTF. The V and J genes are TRBV6-1 and TRBJ1-2, with D hard to call. The CDR3 runs 10 residues. Germline assignment: CDR1 MNHNS and CDR2 SASEGT. Deletions cut 6 bases from V and 6 bases from J, with 5 bases between.

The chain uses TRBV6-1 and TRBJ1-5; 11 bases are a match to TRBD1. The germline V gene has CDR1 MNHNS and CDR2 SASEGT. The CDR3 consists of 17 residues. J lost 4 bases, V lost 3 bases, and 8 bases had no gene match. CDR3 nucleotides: TGTGCCAGCAGTGATCCCGGACAGGGGGCCGATAATCAGCCCCAGCATTTT. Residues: CASSDPGQGADNQPQHF.

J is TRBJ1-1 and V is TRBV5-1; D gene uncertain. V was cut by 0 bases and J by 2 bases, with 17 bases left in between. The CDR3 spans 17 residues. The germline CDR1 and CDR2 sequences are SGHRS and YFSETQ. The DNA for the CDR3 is TGCGCCAGCAGCTTGGGCCCCTTTGGCTCCCAAAACACTGAAGCTTTCTTT. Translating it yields CASSLGPFGSQNTEAFF.

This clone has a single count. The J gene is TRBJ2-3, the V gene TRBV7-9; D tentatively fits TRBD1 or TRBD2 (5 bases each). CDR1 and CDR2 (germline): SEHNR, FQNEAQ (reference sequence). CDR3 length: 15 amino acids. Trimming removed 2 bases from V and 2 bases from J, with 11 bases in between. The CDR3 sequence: CASSLSGTITDTQYF. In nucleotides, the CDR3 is TGTGCCAGCAGCTTATCAGGGACCATCACAGATACGCAGTATTTT. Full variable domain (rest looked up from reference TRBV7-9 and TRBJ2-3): DTGVSQNPRHKITKRGQNVTFRCDPISEHNRLYWYRQTLGQGPEFLTYFQNEAQLEKSRLLSDRFSAERPKGSFSTLEIQRTEQGDSAMYLCASSLSGTITDTQYFGPGTRLTVL.

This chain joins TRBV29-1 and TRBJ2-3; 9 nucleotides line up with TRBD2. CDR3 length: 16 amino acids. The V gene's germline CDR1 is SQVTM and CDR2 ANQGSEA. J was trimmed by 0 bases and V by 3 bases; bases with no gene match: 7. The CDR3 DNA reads TGCAGCGTTGAGGGTAGCGGGGGAACTAGCACAGATACGCAGTATTTT. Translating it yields CSVEGSGGTSTDTQYF.

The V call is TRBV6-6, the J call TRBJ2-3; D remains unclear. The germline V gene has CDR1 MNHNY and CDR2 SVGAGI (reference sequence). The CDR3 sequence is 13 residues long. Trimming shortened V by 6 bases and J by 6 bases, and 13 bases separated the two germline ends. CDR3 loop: CASSRPGGDTQYF. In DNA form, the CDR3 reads TGTGCCAGCAGCCGACCCGGTGGGGATACGCAGTATTTT.

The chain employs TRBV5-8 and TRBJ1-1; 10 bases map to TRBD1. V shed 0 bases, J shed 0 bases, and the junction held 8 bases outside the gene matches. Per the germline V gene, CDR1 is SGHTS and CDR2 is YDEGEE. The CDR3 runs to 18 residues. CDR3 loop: CASSLEGSTGGLNTEAFF. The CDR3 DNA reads TGTGCCAGCAGCTTGGAGGGTTCGACAGGGGGCTTGAACACTGAAGCTTTCTTT.